This is a list of T cell receptor beta chains from one sample in a study of blood T cells in healthy people across ages. TCRdb reanalysed the 5' RACE reads using MiXCR and keeps one entry per CDR3 protein. The sample lists approximately 940,000 distinct CDR3 sequences, about 44% seen once, with 13% in the top ten. Sequencing input: blood. These receptor sequences come from a man younger than 45 in good health. The CDR3 runs from the conserved cysteine through the conserved F or W.

V gene	J gene	CDR3 protein
TRBV29-1	TRBJ2-7	CSAALQISYEQYF
TRBV28	TRBJ1-2	CASRLGGSGYTF
TRBV20-1	TRBJ2-2	CSARELDTGELFF
TRBV12-1	TRBJ2-5	CASNSKWIQETQYF
TRBV3-1	TRBJ2-7	CASGTSGGLSYEQYF
TRBV7-9	TRBJ2-1	CASILLGSYNEQFF
TRBV7-9	TRBJ2-5	CASSLLNQETQYF
TRBV20-1	TRBJ1-2	CSASPPGTSNYGYTF
TRBV6-5	TRBJ2-5	CASSSHSRGNQETQYF
TRBV4-2	TRBJ1-4	CASSQSDLNEKLFF
TRBV6-5	TRBJ2-5	CASSSGTGYQETQYF
TRBV6-5	TRBJ2-3	CASSLVGQGVGTDTQYF
TRBV10-3	TRBJ1-2	CATQGQGQGIYGYTF
TRBV4-1	TRBJ2-1	CASSPIGRTSGVNEQFF
TRBV7-2	TRBJ1-4	CASSPDPEQGRRGEKLFF
TRBV20-1	TRBJ1-6	CSGGHDSPLHF
TRBV10-3	TRBJ1-2	CAISEASANYGYTF
TRBV7-2	TRBJ2-3	CASSSKRTGTDTQYF
TRBV5-1	TRBJ2-3	CASSPLATDTQYF
TRBV4-2	TRBJ2-3	CASSQDRYTQYF
TRBV29-1	TRBJ2-1	CSWTATYNEQFF
TRBV12-3/TRBV12-4	TRBJ2-7	CASSRTGPVDEQYF
TRBV4-3	TRBJ1-2	CASSQDPTGTFDYGYTF
TRBV10-3	TRBJ1-4	CAISEGQNEKLFF
TRBV12-3/TRBV12-4	TRBJ2-6	CASTLHNSGANVLTF
TRBV12-3/TRBV12-4	TRBJ2-3	CASSPTPEYF
TRBV3-1	TRBJ2-1	CASSPSGVGNGQFF
TRBV5-1	TRBJ1-1	CASSLGGKPEAFF
TRBV15	TRBJ2-3	CATSSPGAYTDTQYF
TRBV5-1	TRBJ2-2	CASSPQTGYPGELFF